The source of this T cell receptor beta chain is a study of shared clonotypes between healthy human individuals. Sequencing was performed with immunoSEQ multiplex PCR; in TCRdb, only in-frame clones are kept and a portion is missing. Of 550,000 to 850,000 clones in the sample, approximately 72% are singletons; the top ten hold approximately 1.7%. Trimming stripped 2 bases from V and 1 base from J, with 17 bases between. The CDR3 runs 17 residues. Per the germline V gene, CDR1 is MDHEN and CDR2 is SYDVKM. The gene calls are TRBV28 and TRBJ1-1, with D tentatively TRBD1 (5 bases). The sample comprised memory CD4+ T cells sorted from blood. Subset: CD45RA-negative fraction. The TCR comes from a woman aged 25 to 39 in good health. The chain's CDR3 is CASSLMKRGRRNTEAFF. The DNA of the CDR3 is TGTGCCAGCAGTTTAATGAAACGGGGCAGAAGGAACACTGAAGCTTTCTTT.